Many counts were recorded for the clone carrying this T cell receptor beta chain. V shed 4 bases and J shed 4 bases, with 17 bases lying between them. CDR1 and CDR2 from the germline V gene are GTSNPN and SVGIG (reference sequence). The CDR3 runs to 15 residues. The data are from a study of regulatory T cells in long-lasting Graves disease. Assembly of TCR beta libraries relied on iRepertoire HTBI primers together with Arm-PCR of CDR3 regions. In TCRdb, the multiplex PCR reads were re-called with MiXCR into one record per CDR3 protein. The data show more than 450,000 distinct CDR3 sequences, 9.5% to 15% seen once. Time point here: newly diagnosed GD, antithyroid drugs for less than 3 months. Scientists built the TCR library using RNA that was extracted from PBMCs. The data also belong to a second study, concerning T cells in Graves' hyperthyroidism and ophthalmopathy.

This chain links TRBV30 with TRBJ1-3; weak D call: TRBD1 (6 bases). The specimen comprised peripheral blood mononuclear cells (PBMCs), sampled at new diagnosis, from a patient treated with antithyroid drugs. The sequence was collected from a woman in her twenties or thirties with Graves disease. The CDR3 nucleotides read TGTGCCTGGACCATCGACAGGCGAGAAGGAAACACCATATATTTT. Protein product: CAWTIDRREGNTIYF.